Following are 10 T cell receptor beta chains from one sample sequenced in a study of T cell responses to AZD1222 COVID-19 vaccine. Generated by immunoSEQ multiplex PCR, the TCRdb table keeps only in-frame clones and is missing some. The sample lists nearly 110,000 clones; 92% were seen once. Source: peripheral blood, taken 28 days after the second AZD1222 dose. These receptors all stem from an adult who received the AZD1222 COVID-19 vaccine.

The CDR3 coding sequence is TGTGCCAGCAGCAAGGGAGGCGAGCAGTACTTC. The encoded protein is CASSKGGEQYF. This sequence joins TRBV9 and TRBJ2-7; TRBD2 might be the D (6 bases). CDR1 and CDR2 (germline): SGDLS, YYNGEE. The CDR3 spans 11 residues. Trimming pared 4 bases from V and 6 bases from J, leaving 8 bases between.

This clone was observed once. The chain uses TRBV28 and TRBJ2-7; 11 nucleotides agree with TRBD2. V shed 2 bases and J 5 bases; nucleotides not matched to a gene: 5. The CDR3 loop spans 15 amino acids. Germline lookup yields CDR1 MDHEN and CDR2 SYDVKM. In DNA form, the CDR3 reads TGTGCCAGCAGTTTAACTAGCGGGAGATATGACGAGCAGTACTTC. Encoded protein: CASSLTSGRYDEQYF.

This chain joins TRBV11-1 and TRBJ1-2; TRBD1 is a possible D gene (6 bases). CDR1 is SGHAT, CDR2 FQDESV, per germline (reference sequence). This CDR3 has 16 residues. Trimming shortened V by 5 bases and J by 7 bases, and 23 bases separated the two germline ends. CDR3 coding DNA: TGTGCCAGCAGCCCACGAGGGGGACAAATCTCCTCTGGCTACACCTTC. It yields the protein CASSPRGGQISSGYTF.

The rearrangement joins TRBV11-2 to TRBJ1-6; D call uncertain. Germline V CDR1 and CDR2: SGHAT, FQNNGV. V gave up 0 bases and J gave up 9 bases, with 9 bases separating them. The CDR3 length is 14 residues. In DNA, the CDR3 is TGTGCCAGCAGCTTAGAAGGTTCGAGTTCACCCCTCCACTTT. Protein: CASSLEGSSSPLHF.

This chain joins TRBV7-8 and TRBJ1-5; no firm D call. Trimming took 3 bases from V and 1 from J, leaving 4 bases between them. In germline, CDR1 is SGHVS, CDR2 FQNEAQ. The CDR3 covers 13 residues. The CDR3 spells CASSFDSNQPQHF. The CDR3 coding sequence is TGTGCCAGCAGCTTCGACAGCAATCAGCCCCAGCATTTT.

V usage is TRBV5-5 and J usage is TRBJ1-5; D is perhaps TRBD1 (5 bases). Germline-derived CDR1 and CDR2 are SGHKS and YYEKEE (reference sequence). V was trimmed by 1 base and J by 2 bases, leaving 7 bases between them. The CDR3 contains 14 residues. CDR3 sequence (DNA): TGTGCCAGCAGCTTGCCGGGGGGCAATCAGCCCCAGCATTTT. As protein: CASSLPGGNQPQHF. The complete variable domain, with remaining parts taken from reference TRBV5-5 and TRBJ1-5, reads DAGVTQSPTHLIKTRGQQVTLRCSPISGHKSVSWYQQVLGQGPQFIFQYYEKEERGRGNFPDRFSARQFPNYSSELNVNALLLGDSALYLCASSLPGGNQPQHFGDGTRLSIL.

The chain has TRBV19 and TRBJ2-4; D may match TRBD1 or TRBD2 (5 bases each). V was trimmed by 8 bases and J by 0 bases, leaving 14 bases between them. Germline assignment: CDR1 LNHDA and CDR2 SQIVND (reference sequence). The CDR3 totals 15 residues. For the CDR3, the DNA is TGTGCCAGTTCGGGGCAGGATCTAGCCAAAAACATTCAGTACTTC. Translating it yields CASSGQDLAKNIQYF.

The chain has TRBV5-1 and TRBJ2-3, with 9 nucleotides matching TRBD1. V trimming: 4 bases; J trimming: 6 bases; junction bases outside the gene matches: 9. The length of the CDR3 is 15 residues. Per germline, CDR1 SGHRS and CDR2 YFSETQ. CDR3 in DNA: TGCGCCAGCAGCACGGGACAGGGCGATGTTGATACGCAGTATTTT. As protein: CASSTGQGDVDTQYF.

The genes are TRBV19 and TRBJ2-1, with D possibly matching TRBD2 (5 bases). Germline assignment: CDR1 LNHDA and CDR2 SQIVND (reference sequence). CDR3 length: 15 amino acids. V was trimmed by 3 bases and J by 1 base, leaving 10 bases between them. For the CDR3, the DNA is TGTGCCAGTAGTATCGATCGGACTTCCTACAATGAGCAGTTCTTC. This sequence encodes CASSIDRTSYNEQFF.

The chain links TRBV6-5 to TRBJ1-5; D perhaps matches TRBD1 (5 bases). Trimming took off 6 bases at V and 5 bases at J, with 17 bases between the two ends. The V gene's germline CDR1 is MNHEY and CDR2 SVGAGI. The CDR3 totals 15 residues. The CDR3 here is CASSPSSGRHQPQHF. The CDR3 coding sequence is TGTGCCAGCAGCCCCTCTTCGGGGCGGCATCAGCCCCAGCATTTT.